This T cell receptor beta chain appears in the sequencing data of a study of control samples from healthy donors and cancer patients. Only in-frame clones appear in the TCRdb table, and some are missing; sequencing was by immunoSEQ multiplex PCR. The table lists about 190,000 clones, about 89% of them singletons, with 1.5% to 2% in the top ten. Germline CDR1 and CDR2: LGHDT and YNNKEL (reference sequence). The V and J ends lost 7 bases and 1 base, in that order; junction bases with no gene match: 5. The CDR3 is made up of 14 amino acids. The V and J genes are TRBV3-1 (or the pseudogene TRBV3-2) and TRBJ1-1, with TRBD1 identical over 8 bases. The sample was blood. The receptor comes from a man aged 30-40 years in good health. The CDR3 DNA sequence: TGTGCCAGCACCAGAGACAGGGGGAACACTGAAGCTTTCTTT. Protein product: CASTRDRGNTEAFF.